This record covers a single T cell receptor (beta chain). No cognate antigen has been identified for it. Within one base of it there is no much larger clone, and no base qualities were kept. The sample comes from a study of blood T cell repertoires in COVID-19 (TCRdb year 2020). In the study overall: The collaborator samples originated in the United States, Italy and Spain and spanned the acute and convalescent phases of COVID-19. The samples were drawn from the first 160 participants of the ongoing ImmuneRACE study and from over a thousand subjects provided by 6 global collaborators. HLA class I and class II types, where available, came from metadata supplied by the sample provider rather than from assay-based typing. The material from the prospective study consisted of cDNA or gDNA derived from T cells, B-cell-depleted T cells, or PBMCs. A de-identified subject ID, COVID-19 status, age in years and sex were almost always included in the sample metadata. Subjects who had been exposed to COVID-19, were actively infected with it, or had recovered from it provided the deeply sampled blood TCRbeta repertoires that made up the dataset. The repertoires were released in a freely available public database intended as a resource for research on the immune response to SARS-CoV-2. The paper as a whole reports these results and caveats: How much clinical and demographic metadata was included differed by source and by participant, and the metadata was provided uncurated.

V trim: 7 bases; J trim: 5 bases; unmatched bases: 10. From a lookup of the germline V gene, CDR1 and CDR2 are SGHRS and YFSETQ. Reading from cysteine to phenylalanine, the CDR3 counts 14 amino acids. Left in the record is the CDR3 DNA by itself, 42 bases read in frame from the first base. The immunoSEQ Assay, a bias-controlled multiplex PCR, was used to amplify TCRbeta CDR3 regions from genomic DNA. For the original study's pipeline: Nucleated cell counts per sample were estimated from amplification of reference gene primers within the assay. To quantify the absolute abundance of each unique TCRbeta CDR3 rearrangement, sequence reads were collapsed and filtered. Productive Simpson clonality was computed per sample as the square root of Simpson's diversity index over productive rearrangements. The immuneACCESS repertoire file appears here via TCRdb, limited to in-frame rearrangements. These files lack a portion of the clones; in checked studies, under half of the deficit traces to unresolved V genes, and the cause of the others is not known. V and J calls plus clone size are reproduced from that table; the DNA served to infer D and trimming. The sample records 200,000 to 250,000 clones, approximately 84% of which are singletons. Roughly 3% of the sample is held by the ten biggest clonotypes.

Another Seattle source contributed samples from volunteer blood donors who had recovered from COVID-19. The collaborating institutions used their own protocols to collect whole blood in K2EDTA tubes. For TCRbeta analysis, collaborators shipped samples in one of three forms: frozen whole blood, isolated PBMCs, or DNA extracted from either of those sample types. The material sequenced was peripheral blood. The origin of this receptor is a woman in her twenties or thirties who had recovered from COVID-19. The rearrangement combines TRBV5-1 with TRBJ1-1, and TRBD1 matches 8 of the central bases. The DNA sequence is TGCGCCAGCCGTCCTGGGAACAGGGGGACTGAAGCTTTCTTT. It encodes CASRPGNRGTEAFF. Reference TRBV5-1 and TRBJ1-1 proteins supply the regions before and after the CDR3; the full variable domain is: KAGVTQTPRYLIKTRGQQVTLSCSPISGHRSVSWYQQTPGQGLQFLFEYFSETQRNKGNFPGRFSGRQFSNSRSEMNVSTLELGDSALYLCASRPGNRGTEAFFGQGTRLTVV.